This is a list of T cell receptor beta chains from one sample in a study of cytomegalovirus exposure and HLA in healthy donors. Clones were read by immunoSEQ multiplex PCR, and TCRdb kept only the in-frame ones, dropping some. The sample consists of some 310,000 clones, approximately 91% of them appearing once. The sample was PBMCs. Source of these receptors: a young man in good health and CMV-seronegative. Each CDR3 is given with its conserved first and last residue. The D gene is left open where the match is weak. For some rows the clone size is stated as once, few or many, or as a class when expanded; others skip it.

V: TRBV28; D: TRBD2; size: NA; J: TRBJ2-1; CDR3: CASSVTSGGQYEQFF; DNA: TGTGCCAGCAGTGTGACTAGCGGGGGCCAATATGAGCAGTTCTTC
V: TRBV27; D: TRBD2; size: NA; J: TRBJ2-5; CDR3: CASRRLAGAETQYF; DNA: TGTGCCAGCAGGCGACTAGCGGGGGCGGAGACCCAGTACTTC
V: TRBV30; D: NA; size: NA; J: TRBJ1-2; CDR3: CAWSVGGARAHYGYTF; DNA: TGTGCCTGGAGTGTTGGGGGGGCCAGGGCCCACTATGGCTACACCTTC
V: TRBV15; D: TRBD2; size: NA; J: TRBJ2-3; CDR3: CATSRRILAGMLTDTQYF; DNA: TGTGCCACCAGCAGAAGGATACTAGCGGGGATGTTAACAGATACGCAGTATTTT
V: TRBV6-5; D: TRBD1; size: NA; J: TRBJ1-2; CDR3: CASSSPGQVNYGYTF; DNA: TGTGCCAGCAGTTCCCCCGGACAGGTTAACTATGGCTACACCTTC
V: TRBV10-3; D: NA; size: NA; J: TRBJ1-1; CDR3: CAISELTGIPNTEAFF; DNA: TGTGCCATCAGTGAGTTAACAGGGATCCCGAACACTGAAGCTTTCTTT
V: TRBV7-8; D: TRBD1; size: NA; J: TRBJ1-2; CDR3: CASSGQDYGYTF; DNA: TGTGCCAGCAGTGGACAGGACTATGGCTACACCTTC
V: TRBV7-9; D: NA; size: NA; J: TRBJ2-2; CDR3: CASSLLSGAGELFF; DNA: TGTGCCAGCAGCTTACTCTCGGGGGCCGGGGAGCTGTTTTTT
V: TRBV7-9; D: TRBD1; size: NA; J: TRBJ1-2; CDR3: CASSPRDSYGYTF; DNA: TGTGCCAGCAGCCCTCGGGACAGCTATGGCTACACCTTC
V: TRBV6-5; D: TRBD1; size: NA; J: TRBJ2-2; CDR3: CASSYSRTGDTGELFF; DNA: TGTGCCAGCAGTTACAGTCGGACAGGTGACACCGGGGAGCTGTTTTTT
V: TRBV7-9; D: NA; size: NA; J: TRBJ1-1; CDR3: CATSEAFF; DNA: TGTGCCACCTCTGAAGCTTTCTTT
V: TRBV29-1; D: NA; size: NA; J: TRBJ1-4; CDR3: CSACAGLNEKLFF; DNA: TGCAGCGCCTGCGCTGGGCTTAATGAAAAACTGTTTTTT
V: TRBV15; D: TRBD1; size: NA; J: TRBJ1-1; CDR3: CATSRDPGQLNTEAFF; DNA: TGTGCCACCAGCAGAGACCCGGGACAGTTGAACACTGAAGCTTTCTTT
V: TRBV6-5; D: TRBD1; size: once; J: TRBJ1-6; CDR3: CASSRQGIDSPLHF; DNA: TGTGCCAGCAGTAGACAGGGTATCGATTCACCCCTCCACTTT
V: TRBV18; D: NA; size: NA; J: TRBJ1-3; CDR3: CASSPMTGLSGNTIYF; DNA: TGTGCCAGCTCACCAATGACAGGACTCTCTGGAAACACCATATATTTT
V: TRBV5-6; D: NA; size: once; J: TRBJ2-7; CDR3: CASTGQAGMSYEQYF; DNA: TGTGCCAGCACCGGTCAGGCAGGCATGTCCTACGAGCAGTACTTC
V: TRBV13; D: TRBD2; size: NA; J: TRBJ2-5; CDR3: CASSLWGLAGVETQYF; DNA: TGTGCCAGCAGCTTATGGGGACTAGCGGGGGTTGAGACCCAGTACTTC
V: TRBV4-1; D: TRBD2; size: NA; J: TRBJ2-1; CDR3: CASSRAGGLNNEQFF; DNA: TGCGCCAGCAGCCGAGCGGGGGGGCTCAACAATGAGCAGTTCTTC
V: TRBV2; D: NA; size: NA; J: TRBJ1-2; CDR3: CASSEALPGWNYGYTF; DNA: TGTGCCAGCAGTGAAGCGCTGCCAGGTTGGAACTATGGCTACACCTTC
V: TRBV19; D: NA; size: NA; J: TRBJ1-3; CDR3: CASSMRTPGNTIYF; DNA: TGTGCCAGTAGTATGAGGACACCTGGAAACACCATATATTTT
V: TRBV7-2; D: NA; size: NA; J: TRBJ2-1; CDR3: CASSTRSSYNEQFF; DNA: TGTGCCAGCAGCACACGGAGCTCCTACAATGAGCAGTTCTTC
V: TRBV5-8; D: NA; size: NA; J: TRBJ1-1; CDR3: CASSHSGDTEAFF; DNA: TGTGCCAGCAGCCATTCAGGGGACACTGAAGCTTTCTTT
V: TRBV19; D: TRBD2; size: NA; J: TRBJ2-1; CDR3: CASSIQAGGLSYNEQFF; DNA: TGTGCCAGTAGTATTCAAGCGGGGGGGCTCTCCTACAATGAGCAGTTCTTC
V: TRBV19; D: TRBD2; size: NA; J: TRBJ2-3; CDR3: CASSIVTSGGTDTQYF; DNA: TGTGCCAGTAGTATAGTGACTAGCGGGGGAACAGATACGCAGTATTTT
V: TRBV7-9; D: NA; size: NA; J: TRBJ2-3; CDR3: CASSSQGPTDTQYF; DNA: TGTGCCAGCAGCTCACAGGGCCCCACAGATACGCAGTATTTT
V: TRBV6-6; D: TRBD2; size: NA; J: TRBJ2-3; CDR3: CASSQTSGGSNTQYF; DNA: TGTGCCAGCAGTCAGACTAGCGGGGGGTCGAATACGCAGTATTTT
V: TRBV6-1; D: TRBD2; size: NA; J: TRBJ2-7; CDR3: CASRRTSGGAGEQYF; DNA: TGTGCCAGCAGGCGGACTAGCGGGGGGGCCGGCGAGCAGTACTTC
V: TRBV25-1; D: NA; size: NA; J: TRBJ1-2; CDR3: CASSEYNSYGYTF; DNA: TGTGCCAGCAGTGAATATAACAGCTATGGCTACACCTTC
V: TRBV9; D: NA; size: NA; J: TRBJ1-2; CDR3: CASSVAGGLDGYTF; DNA: TGTGCCAGCAGCGTAGCCGGGGGGCTAGATGGCTACACCTTC
V: TRBV4-1; D: NA; size: NA; J: TRBJ1-2; CDR3: CASSLPGGNGYTF; DNA: TGCGCCAGCAGCCTACCAGGAGGGAATGGCTACACCTTC
V: TRBV9; D: NA; size: NA; J: TRBJ2-3; CDR3: CASSSTDF; DNA: TGTGCCAGCAGCTCAACGGATTTT
V: TRBV18; D: TRBD1; size: NA; J: TRBJ1-3; CDR3: CASSPRTGSGNTIYF; DNA: TGTGCCAGCTCACCTCGGACAGGCTCTGGAAACACCATATATTTT
V: TRBV5-6; D: TRBD1; size: NA; J: TRBJ1-1; CDR3: CASSLRTETGLTEAFF; DNA: TGTGCCAGCAGTCTGCGTACTGAGACAGGGTTGACTGAAGCTTTCTTT
V: TRBV4-1; D: NA; size: NA; J: TRBJ1-6; CDR3: CASSQGTALNSPLHF; DNA: TGCGCCAGCAGCCAAGGGACAGCACTAAATTCACCCCTCCACTTT
V: TRBV5-1; D: NA; size: few; J: TRBJ2-7; CDR3: CASSQHGSEQYF; DNA: TGCGCCAGCAGTCAACATGGGAGCGAGCAGTACTTC
V: TRBV7-2; D: NA; size: NA; J: TRBJ2-5; CDR3: CASSLPTWETQYF; DNA: TGTGCCAGCAGCTTACCCACATGGGAGACCCAGTACTTC
V: TRBV9; D: NA; size: NA; J: TRBJ1-1; CDR3: CASSVATTEAFF; DNA: TGTGCCAGCAGCGTAGCTACGACTGAAGCTTTCTTT
V: TRBV11-2; D: NA; size: NA; J: TRBJ2-2; CDR3: CASSLTNTGELFF; DNA: TGTGCCAGCAGCTTGACAAACACCGGGGAGCTGTTTTTT
V: TRBV7-9; D: NA; size: NA; J: TRBJ2-1; CDR3: CASRQGFNEQFF; DNA: TGTGCCAGCAGACAGGGATTTAATGAGCAGTTCTTC
V: TRBV6-1; D: TRBD1; size: NA; J: TRBJ1-2; CDR3: CASSTRDSYGYTF; DNA: TGTGCCAGCAGTACCCGGGACAGCTATGGCTACACCTTC
V: TRBV13; D: NA; size: NA; J: TRBJ1-5; CDR3: CASSFKNRANQPQHF; DNA: TGTGCCAGCAGCTTTAAAAACAGGGCGAATCAGCCCCAGCATTTT
V: TRBV6-5; D: NA; size: NA; J: TRBJ2-1; CDR3: CASSYSPGRNEQFF; DNA: TGTGCCAGCAGTTACTCGCCAGGGAGGAATGAGCAGTTCTTC
V: TRBV7-9; D: NA; size: NA; J: TRBJ1-5; CDR3: CASRDGGGRNQPQHF; DNA: TGTGCCAGCAGGGATGGGGGCGGGCGGAATCAGCCCCAGCATTTT
V: TRBV6-6; D: TRBD1; size: NA; J: TRBJ1-1; CDR3: CASSSPGQGAGRAFF; DNA: TGTGCCAGCAGTTCACCGGGACAGGGGGCTGGTCGAGCTTTCTTT
V: TRBV1; D: NA; size: NA; J: TRBJ1-2; CDR3: CTSSHLPGQGAFLDGYTF; DNA: TGCACCAGCAGCCACTTACCGGGACAGGGAGCCTTCCTTGATGGCTACACCTTC
V: TRBV19; D: NA; size: NA; J: TRBJ1-5; CDR3: CASSGFGGENQPQHF; DNA: TGTGCCAGTAGTGGCTTTGGGGGGGAGAATCAGCCCCAGCATTTT
V: TRBV6-5; D: TRBD1; size: few; J: TRBJ1-2; CDR3: CASSTDRARGYTF; DNA: TGTGCCAGCAGTACCGACAGGGCCAGGGGCTACACCTTC
V: TRBV18; D: NA; size: NA; J: TRBJ1-2; CDR3: CASSPGGNANYGYTF; DNA: TGTGCCAGCTCACCCGGGGGGAATGCCAACTATGGCTACACCTTC